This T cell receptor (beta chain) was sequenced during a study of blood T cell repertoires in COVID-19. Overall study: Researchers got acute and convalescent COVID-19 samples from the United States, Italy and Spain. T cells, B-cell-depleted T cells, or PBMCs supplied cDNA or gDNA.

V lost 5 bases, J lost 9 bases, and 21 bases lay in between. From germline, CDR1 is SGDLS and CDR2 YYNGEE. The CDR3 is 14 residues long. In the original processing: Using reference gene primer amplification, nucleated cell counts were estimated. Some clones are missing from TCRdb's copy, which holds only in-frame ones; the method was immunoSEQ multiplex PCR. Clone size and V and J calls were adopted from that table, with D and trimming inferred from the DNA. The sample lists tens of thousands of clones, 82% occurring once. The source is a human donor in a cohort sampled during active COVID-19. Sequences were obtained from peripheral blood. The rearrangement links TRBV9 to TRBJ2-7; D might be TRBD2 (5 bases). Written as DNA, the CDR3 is TGTGCCAGCAGTGCCGCGCCAGGAGGTAACGGGCAGTACTTC. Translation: CASSAAPGGNGQYF. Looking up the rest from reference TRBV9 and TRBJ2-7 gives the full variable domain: DSGVTQTPKHLITATGQRVTLRCSPRSGDLSVYWYQQSLDQGLQFLIQYYNGEERAKGNILERFSAQQFPDLHSELNLSSLELGDSALYFCASSAAPGGNGQYFGPGTRLTVT.